One and the same sample provided the 4 T cell receptor beta chains below, sequenced in a study of response to subunit inactivated influenza vaccine. MiXCR was run by TCRdb on the RT-PCR reads, yielding one entry per CDR3 protein. The sample includes 500,000 to 550,000 distinct CDR3 sequences, around 8% of them seen just once. The sample was PBMCs from blood, taken around 25 months after vaccination. The receptors originated from a man between 50 and 75 years old who received an inactivated influenza vaccine.

This clonotype has only a few counts. The chain combines TRBV15 with TRBJ1-2, with D tentatively TRBD1 (5 bases). V was clipped by 1 base and J by 5 bases, with 11 bases between them. The CDR3 spans 14 residues. Germline V gene lookup returns CDR1 LNHNV and CDR2 YYDKDF (reference sequence). CDR3 sequence (DNA): TGTGCCACCAGCAGAGGCCAAGACAGTTATGGCTACACCTTC. Residues: CATSRGQDSYGYTF.

The chain combines TRBV14 with TRBJ2-7; no clear D gene. Per germline, CDR1 SGHDN and CDR2 FVKESK. The V gene lost 1 base and the J gene lost 10 bases, with 8 bases spanning the gap. This CDR3 has 11 residues. The CDR3 DNA reads as TGTGCCAGCAGCCAAGCAAATAAACAGTACTTC. Translation: CASSQANKQYF.

There are many counts of this clonotype. The chain combines TRBV3-1 with TRBJ2-2; D is undetermined. V was trimmed by 4 bases and J by 4 bases, leaving 16 bases between them. Germline V gene lookup returns CDR1 LGHDT and CDR2 YNNKEL (reference sequence). CDR3 size: 16 residues. The CDR3 here is CASSRGIGMITGELFF. In DNA form, the CDR3 reads TGTGCCAGCAGCCGGGGAATAGGAATGATCACCGGGGAGCTGTTTTTT. Filled out from reference TRBV3-1 and TRBJ2-2, the complete variable domain reads DTAVSQTPKYLVTQMGNDKSIKCEQNLGHDTMYWYKQDSKKFLKIMFSYNNKELIINETVPNRFSPKSPDKAHLNLHINSLELGDSAVYFCASSRGIGMITGELFFGEGSRLTVL.

In its sample, this clonotype was seen many times. The chain uses TRBV7-9 and TRBJ1-1; D unclear. The CDR3 is 12 amino acids. V was cut by 6 bases and J by 2 bases, with 7 bases left in between. CDR1 and CDR2 from the germline V gene are SEHNR and FQNEAQ (reference sequence). The CDR3 here is CASSPLNTEAFF. The CDR3 DNA reads as TGTGCCAGCAGTCCTTTAAACACTGAAGCTTTCTTT. Complete variable domain (other parts from reference TRBV7-9 and TRBJ1-1): DTGVSQNPRHKITKRGQNVTFRCDPISEHNRLYWYRQTLGQGPEFLTYFQNEAQLEKSRLLSDRFSAERPKGSFSTLEIQRTEQGDSAMYLCASSPLNTEAFFGQGTRLTVV.